This paragraph reports one T cell receptor (beta chain). V lost 2 bases and J lost 4, with 14 bases in between. This CDR3 has 15 residues. CDR1 and CDR2 from the germline V gene are MNHEY and SVGAGI. Random hexamers were used to reverse transcribe about 0.5 to 1 ug of RNA. TCRdb ran MiXCR on the immunoSEQ multiplex PCR reads and lists one entry per CDR3 protein. Here the sample spans more than 95,000 distinct CDR3 sequences, just under 95% being singletons. The study used treatment-naive patients who had stable or active relapsing-remitting disease as multiple sclerosis controls. Purification of the CD8+ and CD4+ T cells relied on negative isolation, and TEMRA cells underwent FACS enrichment. The sample originates from a study of CD8 T cells in Susac syndrome.

Material for sequencing was CD4+ T cells from PBMCs. The rearrangement uses TRBV6-5 and TRBJ1-1; D is perhaps TRBD1 (5 bases). The receptor comes from a human donor with multiple sclerosis. For the CDR3, the DNA is TGTGCCAGCAGTTACGCAGGGATAGACGGCACTGAAGCTTTCTTT. Translation gives CASSYAGIDGTEAFF.